The 4 T cell receptor beta chains below were found in one sample sequenced in a study of technical replicates of blood from a handful of donors. TCRdb keeps only in-frame clones here, not all; method: immunoSEQ multiplex PCR. The sample has about 50,000 clones, around 95% seen once; the top ten hold 0.35% to 0.5%. Material: T cells isolated from PBMCs. The receptors originated from a human donor in good health.

V gene TRBV19 combines with J gene TRBJ1-1, with TRBD1 matching over 7 bases. Trimming cost V 4 bases and J 4 bases; bases outside gene matches: 6. This CDR3 is built from 14 residues. Germline V gene lookup returns CDR1 LNHDA and CDR2 SQIVND (reference sequence). This CDR3 is CASSTHRDSTEAFF. Written as DNA, the CDR3 is TGTGCCAGTAGTACCCACCGGGACAGCACTGAAGCTTTCTTT.

The chain carries TRBV18 and TRBJ1-1; D possibly corresponds to TRBD1 (6 bases). The CDR3 has 13 residues. The germline CDR1 and CDR2 sequences are KGHSH and LQKENI. The V end was cut by 5 bases, the J end by 4 bases, with 11 bases between. CDR3 amino acids: CASSMDRPTEAFF. The CDR3 DNA reads TGTGCCAGCTCAATGGACAGACCCACTGAAGCTTTCTTT.

The V call is TRBV28, the J call TRBJ2-7; 9 positions match TRBD1. Trimming removed 6 bases from V and 4 bases from J; junction bases left unmatched: 10. This CDR3 is built from 15 residues. Germline assignment: CDR1 MDHEN and CDR2 SYDVKM. CDR3 nucleotide sequence: TGTGCCAGCAGCTCCCCGGACAGGGGTCGATACGAGCAGTACTTC. As protein: CASSSPDRGRYEQYF.

The chain is built from TRBV29-1 and TRBJ2-7; D perhaps matches TRBD1 (6 bases). The ends were cut back, 3 bases at V and 2 bases at J, with 14 bases in the middle. Germline V gene data show CDR1 as SQVTM and CDR2 as ANQGSEA. The CDR3 length is 14 residues. The CDR3: CSVDDRTRPYEQYF. The CDR3 bases are TGCAGCGTTGACGACAGGACGAGACCCTACGAGCAGTACTTC.